This TCR beta chain derives from a study of memory CD4+ T cells and cytomegalovirus serostatus. Study as a whole: Donors were healthy Belgian adults, several CMV seropositive and 20 to 30 seronegative.

General study points: Each of approximately 63 CMV-associated TCRbeta sequences occurred in one to five individuals.

Here immunoSEQ multiplex PCR was the method, and the copy in TCRdb shows in-frame clones only, minus some. The table has fewer than 50,000 clones, approximately 80% seen once; the top ten hold under 7.5%. Single viable CD3+CD4+CD8-CD45RO+ cells were sorted as the memory CD4+ T cells. As to this clone: Its antigen is as yet unknown.

The receptor was derived from an adult in good health and CMV-seronegative. The specimen was memory CD4+ T cells from blood.

The CDR3 region has the DNA TGTGCCAGCAGTTCACTAGGAACCCGCACAGATACGCAGTATTTT. As protein: CASSSLGTRTDTQYF. This chain connects TRBV28 to TRBJ2-3; tentative D call: TRBD2 (5 bases). The CDR3 is 15 residues long. Germline lookup yields CDR1 MDHEN and CDR2 SYDVKM. V was cut by 4 bases and J by 1 base, with 12 bases left in between.